This T cell receptor (beta chain) was captured in a study of CD8+CD57+ T cells in acquired aplastic anemia. Genomic DNA, serving as template, underwent TCR beta VDJ and CDR3 profiling. TCRdb itself ran the reads through MiXCR, one entry per CDR3 protein. The repertoire holds about 210,000 distinct CDR3 sequences, with around 60% as singletons. Looked up from germline, CDR1 is SGHTA and CDR2 is FQGNSA. Trimming shortened V by 1 base and J by 2 bases, and 3 bases separated the two germline ends. The CDR3 is 13 amino acids. The sample consisted of sorted CD4+, CD8+, or CD8+CD57+ T cells (not recorded which) from PBMCs. The chain joins TRBV7-2 to TRBJ1-5; no reliable D call. The TCR sequence derives from a human donor in good health. This CDR3 reads CASSLDRNQPQHF. In DNA, the CDR3 is TGTGCCAGCAGCTTAGATCGCAATCAGCCCCAGCATTTT.